The rows below give T cell receptor beta chains drawn from one sample of a study of molecular identifiers for immune sequencing clone quantification. MiXCR was run by TCRdb on the PCR reads, yielding one entry per CDR3 protein. The sample lists roughly 300,000 distinct CDR3 sequences, over 20% occurring once. Specimen: naive CD8+ T cells from blood, with Jurkat cell RNA spiked in. These receptor sequences come from a human donor in good health. Some libraries in this study had Jurkat cell RNA spiked in. The CDR3 runs from the conserved cysteine through the conserved F or W. Fields, in order: J gene, D gene, V gene, clone size, CDR3 protein, CDR3 DNA. A D gene is named only where the DNA matches it firmly. Rows may omit the clone size; those that give it use once, few, many or a size class.

j_call: TRBJ2-5; d_call: NA; v_call: TRBV28; clone_size: many; cdr3_aa: CASSLPTGFQETQYF; cdr3_nt: TGTGCCAGCAGTTTACCTACAGGGTTCCAAGAGACCCAGTACTTC
j_call: TRBJ2-7; d_call: TRBD1; v_call: TRBV11-3; clone_size: many; cdr3_aa: CASSWDSSYEQYF; cdr3_nt: TGTGCCAGCAGCTGGGACAGCTCCTACGAGCAGTACTTC
j_call: TRBJ2-2; d_call: TRBD2; v_call: TRBV9; clone_size: NA; cdr3_aa: CASSRTGGPRTGELFF; cdr3_nt: TGTGCCAGCAGCCGGACGGGAGGGCCGCGCACCGGGGAGCTGTTTTTT
j_call: TRBJ1-2; d_call: NA; v_call: TRBV20-1; clone_size: many; cdr3_aa: CSARRAGLYGYTF; cdr3_nt: TGCAGTGCTAGAAGGGCAGGGCTTTATGGCTACACCTTC
j_call: TRBJ2-5; d_call: TRBD1; v_call: TRBV9; clone_size: few; cdr3_aa: CASSVGTGYQETQYF; cdr3_nt: TGTGCCAGCAGCGTTGGGACAGGGTACCAAGAGACCCAGTACTTC
j_call: TRBJ2-3; d_call: NA; v_call: TRBV30; clone_size: few; cdr3_aa: CAWSATDTQYF; cdr3_nt: TGTGCCTGGAGTGCCACAGATACGCAGTATTTT
j_call: TRBJ2-3; d_call: NA; v_call: TRBV19; clone_size: few; cdr3_aa: CASSIGLDTQYF; cdr3_nt: TGTGCCAGTAGTATAGGACTGGATACGCAGTATTTT
j_call: TRBJ2-4; d_call: TRBD2; v_call: TRBV13; clone_size: many; cdr3_aa: CASSLGLAGAGKNIQYF; cdr3_nt: TGTGCCAGCAGCTTGGGACTAGCGGGAGCTGGCAAAAACATTCAGTACTTC
j_call: TRBJ2-7; d_call: TRBD2; v_call: TRBV6-5; clone_size: few; cdr3_aa: CASSYSPSGASYEQYF; cdr3_nt: TGTGCCAGCAGTTACTCGCCTAGCGGGGCATCCTACGAGCAGTACTTC
j_call: TRBJ2-3; d_call: NA; v_call: TRBV29-1; clone_size: many; cdr3_aa: CSVEGVLGGFGTQYF; cdr3_nt: TGCAGCGTTGAAGGAGTCCTAGGGGGGTTTGGTACGCAGTATTTT
j_call: TRBJ2-5; d_call: TRBD1; v_call: TRBV6-5; clone_size: few; cdr3_aa: CASTLIRGLQETQYF; cdr3_nt: TGTGCCAGCACTCTAATTAGGGGGCTCCAAGAGACCCAGTACTTC
j_call: TRBJ1-2; d_call: TRBD1; v_call: TRBV29-1; clone_size: few; cdr3_aa: CSVEFYRGIDYGYTF; cdr3_nt: TGCAGCGTTGAATTTTACAGGGGGATTGACTATGGCTACACCTTC
j_call: TRBJ2-5; d_call: NA; v_call: TRBV6-2/TRBV6-3; clone_size: many; cdr3_aa: CASSYPETQYF; cdr3_nt: TGTGCCAGCAGTTACCCGGAGACCCAGTACTTC
j_call: TRBJ2-7; d_call: TRBD2; v_call: TRBV27; clone_size: NA; cdr3_aa: CASSRAPLALAYEQYF; cdr3_nt: TGTGCCAGCAGTCGGGCCCCACTAGCGCTCGCCTACGAGCAGTACTTC
j_call: TRBJ2-7; d_call: TRBD2; v_call: TRBV25-1; clone_size: once; cdr3_aa: CASSNGLATNEQYF; cdr3_nt: TGTGCCAGCAGCAACGGACTAGCGACCAACGAGCAGTACTTC
j_call: TRBJ2-3; d_call: TRBD1; v_call: TRBV7-6; clone_size: many; cdr3_aa: CASSQESGTGLTDTQYF; cdr3_nt: TGTGCCAGCAGCCAAGAGTCCGGGACAGGGCTTACAGATACGCAGTATTTT
j_call: TRBJ1-5; d_call: NA; v_call: TRBV5-6; clone_size: NA; cdr3_aa: CASSLGGAVGNQPQNF; cdr3_nt: TGTGCCAGCAGCTTGGGGGGGGCCGTGGGCAATCAGCCCCAGAATTTT
j_call: TRBJ1-5; d_call: NA; v_call: TRBV7-2; clone_size: many; cdr3_aa: CASSLVAEPTNPYSNQPQHF; cdr3_nt: TGTGCCAGCAGCTTAGTAGCGGAGCCAACAAATCCCTATAGCAATCAGCCCCAGCATTTT
j_call: TRBJ2-1; d_call: TRBD2; v_call: TRBV7-9; clone_size: NA; cdr3_aa: CASSLTSGGAGNEQFF; cdr3_nt: TGTGCCAGCAGCCTGACTAGCGGGGGGGCGGGAAATGAGCAGTTCTTC
j_call: TRBJ2-5; d_call: NA; v_call: TRBV11-2; clone_size: NA; cdr3_aa: CASSLGDNSEETQYF; cdr3_nt: TGTGCCAGCAGCTTAGGTGATAATTCGGAAGAGACCCAGTACTTC
j_call: TRBJ1-5; d_call: TRBD1; v_call: TRBV27; clone_size: NA; cdr3_aa: CATGTASNQPQHF; cdr3_nt: TGTGCCACCGGGACAGCTAGCAATCAGCCCCAGCATTTT
j_call: TRBJ1-5; d_call: NA; v_call: TRBV20-1; clone_size: NA; cdr3_aa: CSALDHWGEGSNQPQHF; cdr3_nt: TGCAGTGCGCTAGACCACTGGGGGGAGGGCAGCAATCAGCCCCAGCATTTT
j_call: TRBJ1-1; d_call: TRBD1; v_call: TRBV4-3; clone_size: NA; cdr3_aa: CASSQTQGATEAFF; cdr3_nt: TGCGCCAGCAGCCAAACTCAGGGGGCGACTGAAGCTTTCTTT
j_call: TRBJ2-3; d_call: TRBD2; v_call: TRBV27; clone_size: NA; cdr3_aa: CASSLYGELAVFTDTQYF; cdr3_nt: TGTGCCAGCAGTTTGTACGGGGAGCTAGCGGTATTCACAGATACGCAGTATTTT
j_call: TRBJ2-2; d_call: NA; v_call: TRBV7-9; clone_size: NA; cdr3_aa: CASSLVGGNTGELFF; cdr3_nt: TGTGCCAGCAGCTTAGTAGGGGGAAACACCGGGGAGCTGTTTTTT
j_call: TRBJ2-7; d_call: TRBD2; v_call: TRBV29-1; clone_size: many; cdr3_aa: CSVASIAGVYEQYF; cdr3_nt: TGCAGCGTTGCGTCAATAGCGGGAGTCTACGAGCAGTACTTC
j_call: TRBJ2-3; d_call: TRBD1; v_call: TRBV28; clone_size: NA; cdr3_aa: CASSSDRDRDTDTQYF; cdr3_nt: TGTGCCAGCAGTTCGGACCGGGACAGGGACACAGATACGCAGTATTTT
j_call: TRBJ2-1; d_call: NA; v_call: TRBV19; clone_size: NA; cdr3_aa: CASSAHNYPYNEQFF; cdr3_nt: TGTGCCAGTAGTGCGCACAACTATCCCTACAATGAGCAGTTCTTC
j_call: TRBJ2-5; d_call: NA; v_call: TRBV5-1; clone_size: NA; cdr3_aa: CASSSPKRDTSHQETQYF; cdr3_nt: TGCGCCAGCAGCTCCCCAAAACGGGACACCAGTCACCAAGAGACCCAGTACTTC
j_call: TRBJ1-2; d_call: NA; v_call: TRBV3-1; clone_size: few; cdr3_aa: CASSQDHPSLGYTF; cdr3_nt: TGTGCCAGCAGCCAAGATCATCCCAGTTTAGGCTACACCTTC
j_call: TRBJ2-3; d_call: NA; v_call: TRBV12-3/TRBV12-4; clone_size: NA; cdr3_aa: CASGSVGPQYF; cdr3_nt: TGTGCCAGCGGCAGCGTAGGTCCGCAGTATTTT
j_call: TRBJ2-7; d_call: NA; v_call: TRBV20-1; clone_size: few; cdr3_aa: CSAPQGLSYEQYF; cdr3_nt: TGCAGTGCCCCCCAGGGATTGTCCTACGAGCAGTACTTC
j_call: TRBJ1-1; d_call: TRBD1; v_call: TRBV29-1; clone_size: once; cdr3_aa: CSVEDPQGVGTEAFF; cdr3_nt: TGCAGCGTTGAAGATCCCCAGGGGGTCGGCACTGAAGCTTTCTTT
j_call: TRBJ2-1; d_call: NA; v_call: TRBV11-2; clone_size: few; cdr3_aa: CASSLEAYGNFNEQFF; cdr3_nt: TGTGCCAGCAGCTTAGAAGCCTACGGAAACTTTAATGAGCAGTTCTTC
j_call: TRBJ2-7; d_call: NA; v_call: TRBV7-9; clone_size: many; cdr3_aa: CASKDGPSYEQYF; cdr3_nt: TGTGCCAGCAAGGACGGACCCTCCTACGAGCAGTACTTC
j_call: TRBJ2-7; d_call: TRBD1; v_call: TRBV28; clone_size: many; cdr3_aa: CASSSADRGKDYEQYF; cdr3_nt: TGTGCCAGCAGTTCAGCCGACAGGGGGAAAGACTACGAGCAGTACTTC